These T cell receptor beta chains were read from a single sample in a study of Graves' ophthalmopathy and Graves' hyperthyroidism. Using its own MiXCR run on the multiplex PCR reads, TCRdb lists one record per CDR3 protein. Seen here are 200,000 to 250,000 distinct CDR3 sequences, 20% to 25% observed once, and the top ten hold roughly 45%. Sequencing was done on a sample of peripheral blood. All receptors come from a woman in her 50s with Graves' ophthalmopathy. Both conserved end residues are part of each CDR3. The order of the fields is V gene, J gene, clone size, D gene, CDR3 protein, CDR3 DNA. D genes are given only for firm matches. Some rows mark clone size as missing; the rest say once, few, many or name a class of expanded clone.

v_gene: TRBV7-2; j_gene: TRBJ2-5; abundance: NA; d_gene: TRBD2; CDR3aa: CASSPTVAGGPETQYF; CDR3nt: TGTGCCAGCAGCCCAACCGTAGCGGGGGGGCCGGAGACCCAGTACTTC
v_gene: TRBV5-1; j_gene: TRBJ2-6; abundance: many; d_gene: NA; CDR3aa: CASSSDGHSGANVLTF; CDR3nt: TGCGCCAGCAGCTCGGACGGTCACTCTGGGGCCAACGTCCTGACTTTC
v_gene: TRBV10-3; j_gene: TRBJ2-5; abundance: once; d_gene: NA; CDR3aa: CAISESSEQETQYF; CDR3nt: TGTGCCATCAGTGAGTCGAGCGAGCAAGAGACCCAGTACTTC
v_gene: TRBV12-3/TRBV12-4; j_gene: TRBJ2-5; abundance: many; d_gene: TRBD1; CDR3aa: CASSPRDRGGETQYF; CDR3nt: TGTGCCAGCAGCCCTCGCGACAGGGGAGGAGAGACCCAGTACTTC
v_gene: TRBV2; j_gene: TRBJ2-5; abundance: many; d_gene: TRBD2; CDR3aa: CASKSGGLAGRGETQYF; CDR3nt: TGTGCCAGCAAGTCCGGGGGACTAGCGGGGCGTGGGGAGACCCAGTACTTC
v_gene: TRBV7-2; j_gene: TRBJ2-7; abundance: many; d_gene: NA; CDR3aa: CASSSYIAYEQYF; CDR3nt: TGTGCCAGCAGCTCTTACATAGCCTACGAGCAGTACTTC
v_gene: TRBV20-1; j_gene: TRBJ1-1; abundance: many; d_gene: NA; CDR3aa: CSARKASEAFF; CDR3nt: TGCAGTGCTAGAAAGGCATCTGAAGCTTTCTTT
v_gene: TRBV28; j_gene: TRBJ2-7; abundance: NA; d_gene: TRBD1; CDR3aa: CASSPLVGTEDYEQYF; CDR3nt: TGTGCCAGCAGCCCCCTAGTCGGGACAGAAGACTACGAGCAGTACTTC
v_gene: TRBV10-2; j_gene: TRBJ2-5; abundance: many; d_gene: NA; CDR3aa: CASRGLGPQETQYF; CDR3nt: TGCGCCAGCAGGGGCCTGGGGCCACAAGAGACCCAGTACTTC
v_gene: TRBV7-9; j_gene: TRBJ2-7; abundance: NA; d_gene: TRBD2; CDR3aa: CASSLRGSSGSYEQYF; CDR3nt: TGTGCCAGCAGCTTACGGGGGTCTAGCGGGAGCTACGAGCAGTACTTC
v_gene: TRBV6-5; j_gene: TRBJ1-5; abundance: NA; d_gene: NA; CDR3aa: CASSYDSYQPQHF; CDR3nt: TGTGCCAGCAGTTACGACAGCTATCAGCCCCAGCATTTT
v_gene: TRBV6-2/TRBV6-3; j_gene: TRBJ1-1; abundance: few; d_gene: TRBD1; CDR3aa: CASSYNRGGVDTEAFF; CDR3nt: TGTGCCAGCAGTTACAACAGGGGCGGTGTGGACACTGAAGCTTTCTTT
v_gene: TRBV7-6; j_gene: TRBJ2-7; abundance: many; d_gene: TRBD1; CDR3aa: CASSLEGTGGEQYF; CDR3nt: TGTGCCAGCAGCTTAGAAGGGACAGGGGGCGAGCAGTACTTC
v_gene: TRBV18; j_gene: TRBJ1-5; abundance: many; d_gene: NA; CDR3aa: CASSPTRDQPQHF; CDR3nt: TGTGCCAGCTCACCCACAAGGGACCAGCCCCAGCATTTT
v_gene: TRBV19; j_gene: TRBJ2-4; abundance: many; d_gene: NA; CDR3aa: CASSGLTGPGAKNIQYF; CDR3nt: TGTGCCAGTAGTGGTCTGACTGGACCAGGGGCGAAAAACATTCAGTACTTC
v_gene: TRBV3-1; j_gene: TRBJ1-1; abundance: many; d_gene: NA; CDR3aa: CASSQDRTEAFF; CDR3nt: TGTGCCAGCAGCCAAGATCGAACGGAAGCTTTCTTT
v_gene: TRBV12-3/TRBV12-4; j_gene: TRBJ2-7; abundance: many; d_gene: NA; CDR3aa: CASSSAHSYEQYF; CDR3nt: TGTGCCAGCAGTTCGGCGCACTCCTACGAGCAGTACTTC
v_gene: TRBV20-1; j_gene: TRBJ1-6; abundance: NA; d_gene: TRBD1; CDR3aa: CSVGQGDSPLHF; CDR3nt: TGCAGTGTCGGACAGGGGGATTCACCCCTCCACTTT
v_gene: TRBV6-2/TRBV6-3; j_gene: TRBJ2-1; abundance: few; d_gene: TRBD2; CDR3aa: CASSQHLTSGRNEQFF; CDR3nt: TGTGCCAGCAGCCAGCATTTGACTAGCGGGAGGAATGAGCAGTTCTTC
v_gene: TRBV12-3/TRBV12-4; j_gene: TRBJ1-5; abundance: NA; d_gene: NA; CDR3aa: CASSFSPHQPQHF; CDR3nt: TGTGCCAGCAGTTTCTCCCCTCATCAGCCCCAGCATTTT
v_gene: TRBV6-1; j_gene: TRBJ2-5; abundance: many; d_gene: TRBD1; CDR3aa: CASSPVDRGYETQYF; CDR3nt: TGTGCCAGCAGTCCCGTGGACAGGGGATATGAGACCCAGTACTTC
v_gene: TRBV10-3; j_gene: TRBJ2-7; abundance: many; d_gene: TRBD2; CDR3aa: CAISEVASGRSGGGYEQYF; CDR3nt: TGTGCCATCAGTGAGGTTGCTAGCGGGCGGAGTGGAGGAGGCTACGAGCAGTACTTC
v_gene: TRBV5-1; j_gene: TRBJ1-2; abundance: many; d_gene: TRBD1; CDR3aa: CASSLWTGGNGYTF; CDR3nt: TGCGCCAGCAGCTTATGGACAGGGGGAAATGGCTACACCTTC
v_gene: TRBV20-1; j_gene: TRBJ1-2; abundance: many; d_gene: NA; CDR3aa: CSARTESYGYTF; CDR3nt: TGCAGTGCTAGGACAGAAAGTTATGGCTACACCTTC
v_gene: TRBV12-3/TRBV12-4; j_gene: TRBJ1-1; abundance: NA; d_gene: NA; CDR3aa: CASSLAGGHGEAFF; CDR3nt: TGTGCCAGCAGTTTAGCCGGGGGGCACGGTGAAGCTTTCTTT
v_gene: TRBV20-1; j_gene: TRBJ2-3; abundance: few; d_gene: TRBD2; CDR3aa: CSARALPMAREGRYTDTQYF; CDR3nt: TGCAGTGCTAGAGCCTTACCAATGGCGCGGGAGGGCCGGTACACAGATACGCAGTATTTT
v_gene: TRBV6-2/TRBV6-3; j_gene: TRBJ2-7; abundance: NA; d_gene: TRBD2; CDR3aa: CASRARSGSSSYEQYF; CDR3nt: TGTGCCAGCAGGGCGCGTAGCGGGAGTAGTTCCTACGAGCAGTACTTC
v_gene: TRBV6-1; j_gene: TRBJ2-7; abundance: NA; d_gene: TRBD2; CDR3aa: CASSPSGRFNEQYF; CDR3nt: TGTGCCAGCAGTCCTAGCGGGAGATTTAACGAGCAGTACTTC
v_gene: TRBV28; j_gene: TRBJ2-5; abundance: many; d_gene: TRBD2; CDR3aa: CASSLALAGGSETQYF; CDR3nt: TGTGCCAGCAGTCTGGCGCTAGCGGGAGGTTCGGAGACCCAGTACTTC
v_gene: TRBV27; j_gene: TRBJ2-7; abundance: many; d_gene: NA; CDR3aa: CASSLSPRSTERAPGYEQYF; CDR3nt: TGTGCCAGCAGTTTATCCCCTCGGAGTACCGAGAGGGCCCCGGGCTACGAGCAGTACTTC
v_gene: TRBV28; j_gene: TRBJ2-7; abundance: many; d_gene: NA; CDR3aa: CASAIVPHEQYF; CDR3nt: TGTGCCAGCGCAATAGTCCCCCACGAGCAGTACTTC
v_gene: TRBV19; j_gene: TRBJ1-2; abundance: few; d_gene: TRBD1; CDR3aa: CASSIDRVEARVYTF; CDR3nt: TGTGCCAGTAGTATTGACAGGGTGGAAGCAAGAGTCTACACCTTC
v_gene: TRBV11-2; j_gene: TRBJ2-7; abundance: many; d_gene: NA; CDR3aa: CASSFPGGEQYF; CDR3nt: TGTGCCAGCAGCTTCCCCGGGGGCGAGCAGTACTTC
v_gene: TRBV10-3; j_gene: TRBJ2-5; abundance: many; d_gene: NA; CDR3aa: CAISDVSLQETQYF; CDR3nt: TGTGCCATCAGTGATGTGAGCCTCCAAGAGACCCAGTACTTC
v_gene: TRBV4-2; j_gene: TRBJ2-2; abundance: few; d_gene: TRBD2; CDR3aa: CASSQGGGTSGSKNTGELFF; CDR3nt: TGTGCCAGCAGCCAAGGGGGCGGGACTAGCGGGAGTAAGAACACCGGGGAGCTGTTTTTT